These 20 T cell receptor beta chains originate from one sample sequenced in a study of shared T cell receptors in the human thymus. TCRdb's copy holds only in-frame clones and misses some; the assay was immunoSEQ multiplex PCR. The repertoire holds about 380,000 clones, with 85% to 95% as singletons. Sequencing was performed on thymocytes. The receptors stem from a human donor.

This chain connects TRBV5-1 to TRBJ1-5; no clear D gene. Germline CDR1 is SGHRS and CDR2 is YFSETQ. The CDR3 extends over 15 amino acids. V lost 2 bases to trimming and J lost 4 bases, with 13 bases between them. The CDR3 sequence is CASSLFKSRNQPQHF. The DNA of the CDR3 is TGCGCCAGCAGCTTATTCAAATCACGAAATCAGCCCCAGCATTTT.

This chain uses TRBV11-3 with TRBJ2-1; 8 bases align to TRBD2. This CDR3 spans 16 amino acids. Trimming removed 1 base from V and 5 bases from J; junction bases left unmatched: 7. Germline-derived CDR1 and CDR2 are SGHNT and YENEEA. The CDR3 loop is CASSLAGGGTDNEQFF. CDR3 bases: TGTGCCAGCAGCTTAGCGGGAGGGGGGACTGACAATGAGCAGTTCTTC.

This chain joins TRBV28 and TRBJ1-2, with TRBD1 as a possible D gene (6 bases). The CDR3 has 14 residues. CDR1 MDHEN and CDR2 SYDVKM come from the germline V gene. Trimming pared 6 bases from V and 3 bases from J, leaving 14 bases between. The CDR3 DNA reads as TGTGCCAGCAGAACTACAGGGACCGACTATGGCTACACCTTC. Protein product: CASRTTGTDYGYTF.

This clone appeared a single time. This chain joins TRBV7-4 and TRBJ1-1; the D gene is possibly TRBD1 (5 bases). CDR3 length: 13 residues. Trimming pared 7 bases from V and 1 base from J, leaving 10 bases between. Germline-derived CDR1 and CDR2 are SGHVT and SQSDAQ. The CDR3 reads CASTRDRNTEAFF. The DNA for the CDR3 is TGTGCCAGCACTAGAGACAGGAACACTGAAGCTTTCTTT.

The rearrangement uses TRBV7-9 and TRBJ2-1; 8 nucleotides agree with TRBD2. CDR3 size: 16 residues. CDR1 is SEHNR and CDR2 is FQNEAQ in the germline V gene (reference sequence). J was trimmed by 7 bases and V by 5 bases; bases with no gene match: 13. The CDR3 spells CASSHPGLGSMNEQFF. The CDR3 nucleotides are TGTGCCAGCAGCCACCCGGGACTAGGGTCTATGAATGAGCAGTTCTTC.

V and J are TRBV27 and TRBJ2-3, with D possibly matching TRBD2 (5 bases). The V gene's germline CDR1 is MNHEY and CDR2 SMNVEV (reference sequence). This CDR3 contains 15 residues. The V end lost 5 bases, the J end lost 4 bases, and 16 bases lay between the germline ends. CDR3 bases: TGTGCCAGCAGTGCGACTCCGGCCGGGGCAGATACGCAGTATTTT. Protein: CASSATPAGADTQYF.

The chain employs TRBV28 and TRBJ2-4, with no clear D. This CDR3 is built from 15 residues. In germline, CDR1 is MDHEN, CDR2 SYDVKM. V was trimmed by 8 bases and J by 0 bases, leaving 14 bases between them. CDR3 nucleotide sequence: TGTGCCAGCGGCGACTCCGATAAAGCCAAAAACATTCAGTACTTC. It specifies CASGDSDKAKNIQYF.

The J gene is TRBJ1-2, the V gene TRBV27, with D tentatively TRBD1 (5 bases). The germline CDR1 and CDR2 sequences are MNHEY and SMNVEV (reference sequence). V was pared by 6 bases and J by 1 base, with 15 bases between. The CDR3 is 15 amino acids. As DNA, the CDR3 is TGTGCCAGCAGCCGCGGGGGAGGATATAACTATGGCTACACCTTC. Translation: CASSRGGGYNYGYTF.

V usage is TRBV4-3 and J usage is TRBJ2-3; unclear D gene. Germline V gene lookup returns CDR1 LGHNA and CDR2 YSLEER. V lost 1 base, J lost 11 bases, and 13 bases lay in between. The CDR3 has 13 residues. The CDR3 is CASSQGGPPEQYF. Written as DNA, the CDR3 is TGCGCCAGCAGCCAAGGCGGCCCCCCTGAGCAGTATTTT.

V is TRBV6-6 and J is TRBJ2-1; 9 positions agree with TRBD2. Germline V gene sequence: CDR1 MNHNY, CDR2 SVGAGI (reference sequence). J lost 7 bases, V lost 6 bases, and 13 bases had no gene match. This CDR3 is 16 amino acids long. CDR3 in DNA: TGTGCCAGCAGGTCCTTCCGCGGGAGGGCCGGGAATGAGCAGTTCTTC. The encoded protein is CASRSFRGRAGNEQFF.

The V and J genes are TRBV30 and TRBJ2-1, with D possibly being TRBD1 or TRBD2 (5 bases each). V shed 1 base and J shed 0 bases, with 16 bases lying between them. This CDR3 has 17 amino acids. CDR1 and CDR2 (germline): GTSNPN, SVGIG (reference sequence). The CDR3 DNA is TGTGCCTGGAGTGGGGGGTCCGGCGCCCGCTCCTACAATGAGCAGTTCTTC. This codes for CAWSGGSGARSYNEQFF.

The V call is TRBV14, the J call TRBJ2-3; TRBD2 aligns across 9 bases. Germline loops: CDR1 SGHDN, CDR2 FVKESK. This CDR3 has 19 amino acids. The trim removed 0 bases at V and 2 bases at J, leaving 12 bases unmatched. The CDR3 sequence: CASSQDKAVAGAVTDTQYF. In DNA form, the CDR3 reads TGTGCCAGCAGCCAAGATAAGGCAGTAGCGGGAGCTGTCACAGATACGCAGTATTTT.

The chain joins TRBV7-9 to TRBJ2-5; D may be TRBD1 (6 bases). Deletions cut 3 bases from V and 7 bases from J, with 15 bases between. The CDR3 totals 14 residues. From germline, CDR1 is SEHNR and CDR2 FQNEAQ (reference sequence). The CDR3: CASSFYTGPWTQYF. CDR3 sequence (DNA): TGTGCCAGCAGCTTCTACACAGGGCCCTGGACCCAGTACTTC.

This clone was counted only a few times. The V call is TRBV29-1, the J call TRBJ1-1; no firm D call. CDR1 SQVTM and CDR2 ANQGSEA come from the germline V gene. Trimming took off 5 bases at V and 1 base at J, with 5 bases between the two ends. The CDR3 length is 11 residues. The CDR3 DNA follows: TGCAGCGTTCCTCGGAACACTGAAGCTTTCTTT. Translating it yields CSVPRNTEAFF.

This clone occurred once. The rearrangement links TRBV29-1 to TRBJ2-3; D ambiguous. The germline V and J ends were trimmed by 6 bases and 2 bases, with 18 bases remaining between them. The CDR3 has 15 amino acids. The germline V gene encodes CDR1 SQVTM and CDR2 ANQGSEA. The CDR3 reads CSVRKSTAPTDTQYF. The CDR3, as DNA: TGCAGCGTACGAAAAAGTACAGCGCCCACAGATACGCAGTATTTT.

The rearrangement uses TRBV6-5 and TRBJ1-1; the match to TRBD1 covers 8 bases. The CDR3 loop spans 13 amino acids. Trimming at V came to 6 bases and at J to 7 bases, leaving 7 bases not matched to a gene. Germline CDR1 reads MNHEY; CDR2 reads SVGAGI. The CDR3 DNA reads TGTGCCAGCAGCCGACTCAGGGGGCATGAAGCTTTCTTT. Translating it yields CASSRLRGHEAFF.

The genes are TRBV19 and TRBJ2-5, with a possible D match to TRBD2 (6 bases). Trimming shortened V by 5 bases and J by 5 bases, and 15 bases separated the two germline ends. The CDR3 has 14 residues. The germline CDR1 and CDR2 sequences are LNHDA and SQIVND (reference sequence). CDR3: CASSWRVRQETQYF. CDR3 in DNA: TGTGCCAGTAGTTGGAGGGTCCGCCAGGAGACCCAGTACTTC. Full variable domain (outside the CDR3, taken from reference TRBV19 and TRBJ2-5): DGGITQSPKYLFRKEGQNVTLSCEQNLNHDAMYWYRQDPGQGLRLIYYSQIVNDFQKGDIAEGYSVSREKKESFPLTVTSAQKNPTAFYLCASSWRVRQETQYFGPGTRLLVL.

This clone is a singleton in its sample. The V call is TRBV10-3, the J call TRBJ2-7, with D perhaps matching TRBD1 (5 bases). The CDR3 runs 13 residues. V was shortened by 4 bases and J by 3 bases, with 10 bases between the two germline ends. The germline V gene encodes CDR1 ENHRY and CDR2 SYGVKD. CDR3 nucleotide sequence: TGTGCCATCAGTGGGTGGGGCTACTACGAGCAGTACTTC. This translates into CAISGWGYYEQYF.

The count of this clone is one. This rearrangement joins TRBV9 to TRBJ2-2; tentatively, D is TRBD1 or TRBD2 (6 bases each). CDR1 is SGDLS and CDR2 is YYNGEE in the germline V gene. The CDR3 extends over 15 amino acids. V was cut by 0 bases and J by 6 bases, with 12 bases left in between. The CDR3 nucleotides are TGTGCCAGCAGCGTAGGGTCAGGGGAGGCCGGGGAGCTGTTTTTT. Its translation: CASSVGSGEAGELFF.

The chain is built from TRBV7-9 and TRBJ1-2; D remains ambiguous. The CDR3 spans 13 residues. V gave up 4 bases and J gave up 8 bases, with 14 bases separating them. Germline V CDR1 and CDR2: SEHNR, FQNEAQ (reference sequence). CDR3 sequence: CASSSPVVGGYTF. The CDR3 nucleotides read TGTGCCAGCAGCTCCCCTGTGGTAGGCGGCTACACCTTC. Full variable domain (missing parts from reference TRBV7-9 and TRBJ1-2): DTGVSQNPRHKITKRGQNVTFRCDPISEHNRLYWYRQTLGQGPEFLTYFQNEAQLEKSRLLSDRFSAERPKGSFSTLEIQRTEQGDSAMYLCASSSPVVGGYTFGSGTRLTVV.